The rows below give T cell receptor beta chains drawn from one sample of a study of shared clonotypes between healthy human individuals. The protocol was immunoSEQ multiplex PCR, while the TCRdb copy is restricted to in-frame clones and leaves out a portion. The sample yields about 1.1 million clones, approximately 80% seen once. The specimen sequenced was memory CD4+ T cells from PBMCs. These receptors originate from a man aged 18-30 years in good health. Some clones in this sample may be carry-over from other donors' samples. CDR3s include the opening cysteine and the closing phenylalanine or tryptophan. Fields, in order: V gene, J gene, D gene, CDR3 length, clone size, CDR3 DNA, CDR3 protein. The D gene is left open where the match is weak. A row's size may be missing; if present it is once, few, many or a size class.

>TRBV4-1|TRBJ2-7|TRBD1|14|.
TGCGCCAGCAGCCAAGCTGGGACAGGGGTTCAGCAGTACTTC
CASSQAGTGVQQYF
>TRBV5-4|TRBJ2-5|TRBD2|15|.
TGTGCCAGCAGCTTCGGGGGGTTGGGGGAAGAGACCCAGTACTTC
CASSFGGLGEETQYF
>TRBV28|TRBJ2-5|TRBD2|16|.
TGTGCCAGCAGTCCCGGGGGACTAGCGGTAAAAGAGACCCAGTACTTC
CASSPGGLAVKETQYF
>TRBV4-1|TRBJ2-1|.|17|.
TGCGCCAGCAGCCAAACCCGTAGAATTGAGCTGGACAATGAGCAGTTCTTC
CASSQTRRIELDNEQFF
>TRBV18|TRBJ2-2|.|13|.
TGTGCCAGCTCACCAGGTTCCACCGGGGAGCTGTTTTTT
CASSPGSTGELFF
>TRBV28|TRBJ2-7|.|14|few
TGTGCCAGCAGTTTAATAGGGACAACCTACGAGCAGTACTTC
CASSLIGTTYEQYF
>TRBV28|TRBJ1-2|.|14|once
TGTGCCAGCAGCCCCGGGGGAGGGGGCTATGGCTACACCTTC
CASSPGGGGYGYTF
>TRBV6-1|TRBJ1-4|.|13|.
TGTGCCAGCAGGGGCGACAGTTATGAAAAACTGTTTTTT
CASRGDSYEKLFF
>TRBV6-6|TRBJ2-7|TRBD1|13|.
TGTGCCAGCAGGGAGAGGACAGGGGACGAGCAGTACTTC
CASRERTGDEQYF
>TRBV28|TRBJ2-5|.|14|.
TGTGCCAGCAGTGCTACGGGGCCCCAAGAGACCCAGTACTTC
CASSATGPQETQYF
>TRBV4-3|TRBJ2-7|TRBD1|14|few
TGCGCCAGCAGCCGGGACAGGAGGGCCCACGAGCAGTACTTC
CASSRDRRAHEQYF
>TRBV7-8|TRBJ2-5|.|15|.
TGTGCCAGCAGCTCCCGGGACACTATCCAAGAGACCCAGTACTTC
CASSSRDTIQETQYF
>TRBV19|TRBJ2-1|TRBD2|16|.
TGTGCCAGTAGTTTATTAGCGGGAAGGTCCTACAATGAGCAGTTCTTC
CASSLLAGRSYNEQFF
>TRBV6-6|TRBJ1-3|TRBD1|13|.
TGTGCCAGCAGTTACGGGCAGGGGACAGGCCGTTATTTT
CASSYGQGTGRYF
>TRBV7-2|TRBJ2-2|TRBD1|15|.
TGTGCCAGCAGCTCTATCGGACAGGGTGAAGGGGAGCTGTTTTTT
CASSSIGQGEGELFF
>TRBV5-1|TRBJ1-2|.|15|few
TGCGCCAGCAGCTTGTACAGCCCTGGAACGGGTGGCTACACCTTC
CASSLYSPGTGGYTF
>TRBV29-1|TRBJ1-3|.|13|.
TGCAGCGTAGCACAGAGCTCTGGAAACACCATATATTTT
CSVAQSSGNTIYF
>TRBV7-7|TRBJ2-2|TRBD2|14|few
TGTGCCAGCAGCGCGACTAGCGGAACCGGGGAGCTGTTTTTT
CASSATSGTGELFF
>TRBV5-5|TRBJ1-2|.|15|.
TGTGCCAGCAGCCGATCGACCGGGGACCCATATGGCTACACCTTC
CASSRSTGDPYGYTF
>TRBV5-1|TRBJ2-3|TRBD1|16|few
TGCGCCAGCAGCGCGGCGACAGGGGTTGCGACAGATACGCAGTATTTT
CASSAATGVATDTQYF
>TRBV10-3|TRBJ2-7|TRBD2|15|.
TGTGCCATCTCTTTTAGCGGGACACTGAGCTACGAGCAGTACTTC
CAISFSGTLSYEQYF
>TRBV7-2|TRBJ1-4|TRBD1|16|few
TGTGCCAGCAGCCCCAGGACAGGGGGCGGCGGTGAAAAACTGTTTTTT
CASSPRTGGGGEKLFF
>TRBV9|TRBJ2-5|.|15|.
TGTGCCAGCAGCCCCCGAGGTAGCGGATTGACGACCCAGTACTTC
CASSPRGSGLTTQYF
>TRBV6-1|TRBJ2-7|TRBD1|13|.
TGTGCCAGCACCAGGGACAGCAACTACGAGCAGTACTTC
CASTRDSNYEQYF
>TRBV20-1|TRBJ2-1|.|10|few
TGCAGTGCTAAGGAGGATGAGCAGTTCTTC
CSAKEDEQFF